This T cell receptor (beta chain) was sequenced for a study of cytomegalovirus exposure and HLA in healthy donors. Study results and limitations: As immune exposure information, only CMV serostatus was available. Certain sequence variants were highly shared and formed a cluster, and this cluster was likely a sequencing artifact. In a later analysis, V- and J-gene trimming of beta chains associated with a DCLRE1C missense variant, replicated independently.

This clone was counted a few times. Its antigen is not known. Primers: 60 Vbeta forward and 13 Jbeta reverse. Under the authors' procedure: Later, an analysis found around 80 million unique TCR beta chains, and some 10 million of these were shared. Profiled with immunoSEQ multiplex PCR; TCRdb holds only in-frame clones, not every one. The D gene and trimming were derived from the DNA, and the V and J assignments and clone size from that table. The table lists some 130,000 clones, approximately 80% of them singletons, with 1.8% in the top ten. The CDR3 has 15 residues. V trimming: 4 bases; J trimming: 2 bases; junction bases outside the gene matches: 7. Germline V CDR1 and CDR2: SGHDN, FVKESK.

The genes are TRBV14 and TRBJ2-7; 8 nucleotides agree with TRBD1. The sequencing input was PBMCs. This TCR derives from a female donor in good health and CMV-seropositive. CDR3 loop: CASSRGTGQTYEQYF. The CDR3 DNA sequence: TGTGCCAGCAGCCGTGGGACAGGACAAACCTACGAGCAGTACTTC. Using reference TRBV14 and TRBJ2-7 for the parts outside the CDR3, the full variable domain is EAGVTQFPSHSVIEKGQTVTLRCDPISGHDNLYWYRRVMGKEIKFLLHFVKESKQDESGMPNNRFLAERTGGTYSTLKVQPAELEDSGVYFCASSRGTGQTYEQYFGPGTRLTVT.